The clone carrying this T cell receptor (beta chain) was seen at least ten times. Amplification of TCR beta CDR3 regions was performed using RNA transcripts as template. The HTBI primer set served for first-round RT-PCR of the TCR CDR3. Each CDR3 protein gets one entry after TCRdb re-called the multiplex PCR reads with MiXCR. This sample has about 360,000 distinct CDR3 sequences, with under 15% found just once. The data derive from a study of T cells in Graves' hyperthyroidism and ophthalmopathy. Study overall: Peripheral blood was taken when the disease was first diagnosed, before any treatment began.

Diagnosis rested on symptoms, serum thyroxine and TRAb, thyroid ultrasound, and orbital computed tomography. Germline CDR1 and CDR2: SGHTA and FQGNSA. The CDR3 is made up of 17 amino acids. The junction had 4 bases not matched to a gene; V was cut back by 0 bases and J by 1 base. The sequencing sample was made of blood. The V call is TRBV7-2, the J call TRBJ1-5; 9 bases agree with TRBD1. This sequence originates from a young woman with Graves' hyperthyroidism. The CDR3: CASSLATGGASNQPQHF. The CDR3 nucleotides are TGTGCCAGCAGCTTAGCTACAGGGGGCGCGAGCAATCAGCCCCAGCATTTT.